These 16 T cell receptor beta chains originate from one sample sequenced in a study of cytomegalovirus exposure and HLA in healthy donors. The PCR ran on 60 Vbeta and 13 Jbeta primers. Repertoires were generated with immunoSEQ multiplex PCR, while TCRdb's copy carries only in-frame clones and drops some. The sample has roughly 160,000 clones, over 80% seen once. Sequenced: PBMCs. These receptors were taken from a boy between 2 and 15 years old in good health and CMV-seronegative.

This clone has only a few counts. V is TRBV30 and J is TRBJ2-5; 9 nucleotides align to TRBD2. The CDR3 is 14 residues long. CDR1 is GTSNPN and CDR2 is SVGIG in the germline V gene (reference sequence). J was trimmed by 5 bases and V by 1 base; bases with no gene match: 5. CDR3 sequence reads: CAWSEGLAVETQYF. The CDR3 coding sequence is TGTGCCTGGAGTGAGGGACTAGCTGTGGAGACCCAGTACTTC. Using reference TRBV30 and TRBJ2-5 for the parts outside the CDR3, the full variable domain is SQTIHQWPATLVQPVGSPLSLECTVEGTSNPNLYWYRQAAGRGLQLLFYSVGIGQISSEVPQNLSASRPQDRQFILSSKKLLLSDSGFYLCAWSEGLAVETQYFGPGTRLLVL.

The rearrangement uses TRBV19 and TRBJ2-1; TRBD1 matches at 9 bases. The CDR3 has 15 amino acids. From germline, CDR1 is LNHDA and CDR2 SQIVND (reference sequence). Trimming took 5 bases from V and 9 from J; bases not matched to a gene: 11. Here the CDR3 reads CASSATGTGYSEQFF. CDR3 DNA: TGTGCCAGTAGTGCAACCGGGACAGGGTATTCTGAGCAGTTCTTC.

The rearrangement joins TRBV5-3 to TRBJ1-3; 8 nucleotides agree with TRBD1. TRBV5-3 is an open reading frame whose function is uncertain. The CDR3 spans 19 residues. The trim removed 4 bases at V and 0 bases at J, leaving 15 bases unmatched. CDR3: CARSIDRWTGILSGNTIYF. The CDR3 coding sequence is TGTGCCAGAAGCATTGATCGATGGACAGGGATTCTCTCTGGAAACACCATATATTTT.

This clone was observed a single time. The chain joins TRBV6-6 to TRBJ2-5, with D perhaps matching TRBD2 (5 bases). This CDR3 is 14 amino acids long. Germline V gene lookup returns CDR1 MNHNY and CDR2 SVGAGI (reference sequence). V was shortened by 6 bases and J by 9 bases, with 20 bases between the two germline ends. The CDR3 DNA reads TGTGCCAGCAGAGACTCGAGCGGTGGAGTGCCCCAGTACTTC. This translates into CASRDSSGGVPQYF.

The chain joins TRBV2 to TRBJ2-3, with 10 bases matching TRBD1. CDR1 and CDR2 from the germline V gene are SNHLY and FYNNEI. Losses at the gene ends were 6 bases for V and 0 bases for J; bases not matched to a gene: 3. CDR3 length: 15 residues. The CDR3, as DNA: TGTGCCAGCAGGGACAGGGGGGCTAGCACAGATACGCAGTATTTT. Amino acid sequence: CASRDRGASTDTQYF. The full variable domain, with the rest looked up from reference TRBV2 and TRBJ2-3, is EPEVTQTPSHQVTQMGQEVILRCVPISNHLYFYWYRQILGQKVEFLVSFYNNEISEKSEIFDDQFSVERPDGSNFTLKIRSTKLEDSAMYFCASRDRGASTDTQYFGPGTRLTVL.

The rearrangement joins TRBV6-1 to TRBJ1-2; 10 nucleotides align to TRBD1. The CDR3 consists of 14 residues. Germline CDR1 reads MNHNS; CDR2 reads SASEGT. After removal of 9 bases from V and 2 bases from J, the junction contained 6 bases not matched to a gene. CDR3 protein: CASRDRGWNYGYTF. The CDR3 DNA reads TGTGCCAGTAGGGACAGGGGATGGAACTATGGCTACACCTTC.

The V call is TRBV9, the J call TRBJ1-2; D is undetermined. Trimming cost V 3 bases and J 8 bases, with 11 bases left between them. The germline CDR1 and CDR2 sequences are SGDLS and YYNGEE. CDR3 length: 12 residues. This CDR3 reads CASSGEGLGYTF. Written as DNA, the CDR3 is TGTGCCAGCAGCGGAGAGGGCTTAGGCTACACCTTC.

The chain recombines TRBV11-2 with TRBJ2-1; TRBD2 matches at 9 bases. CDR1 and CDR2 from the germline V gene are SGHAT and FQNNGV. The CDR3 loop spans 15 amino acids. Germline trimming cut 4 bases from V and 2 bases from J; bases unmatched to any gene: 3. The CDR3, as DNA: TGTGCCAGCAGCTCAATAGCGGGGGCCTACAATGAGCAGTTCTTC. Translated: CASSSIAGAYNEQFF.

The chain joins TRBV18 to TRBJ1-1; 8 bases agree with TRBD1. Germline V CDR1 and CDR2: KGHSH, LQKENI. The junction had 11 bases not matched to a gene; V was cut back by 3 bases and J by 5 bases. CDR3 length equals 16 residues. The CDR3 is CASSPTPTGAGTEAFF. Written as DNA, the CDR3 is TGTGCCAGCTCACCCACCCCGACAGGGGCAGGGACTGAAGCTTTCTTT.

This sequence joins TRBV29-1 and TRBJ2-5; 7 nucleotides align to TRBD2. The CDR3 is 13 amino acids. Germline V gene lookup returns CDR1 SQVTM and CDR2 ANQGSEA. With 4 bases clipped from V and 5 bases from J, the junction kept 7 bases outside the gene matches. The CDR3: CSVGLAPFETQYF. The CDR3 DNA follows: TGCAGCGTTGGACTAGCCCCATTCGAGACCCAGTACTTC.

The chain links TRBV23-1 to TRBJ2-3; TRBD2 agrees at 7 bases. TRBV23-1 is designated an ORF whose function remains uncertain. J lost 4 bases, V lost 3 bases, and 10 bases had no gene match. The CDR3 loop spans 16 amino acids. CDR3 residues: CASSQEGSGSADTQYF. The CDR3 DNA sequence: TGCGCCAGCAGTCAGGAAGGTAGCGGGTCCGCAGATACGCAGTATTTT.

CDR3 sequence reads: CASSPRQGNSPLHF. The DNA for the CDR3 is TGTGCCAGCAGTCCCAGACAGGGGAATTCACCCCTCCACTTT. V gene TRBV27 combines with J gene TRBJ1-6; 8 nucleotides line up with TRBD1. Germline values: CDR1 MNHEY, CDR2 SMNVEV (reference sequence). The CDR3 has 14 residues. The V gene end was trimmed by 5 bases and the J gene end by 7 bases; junction bases not matched to a gene: 4.

The V call is TRBV2, the J call TRBJ1-5; 7 positions match TRBD1. This CDR3 has 14 residues. V lost 6 bases and J lost 9; bases outside the gene matches: 11. Germline CDR1 reads SNHLY; CDR2 reads FYNNEI. The CDR3 is CASRQLRGQGPQHF. CDR3 in DNA: TGTGCCAGCAGGCAATTAAGGGGGCAGGGGCCCCAGCATTTT.

J is TRBJ1-1 and V is TRBV4-2; 7 nucleotides agree with TRBD1. CDR3 length: 17 amino acids. Germline assignment: CDR1 LGHNA and CDR2 YNFKEQ. Trimming at V came to 0 bases and at J to 6 bases, leaving 13 bases not matched to a gene. The CDR3 DNA reads TGTGCCAGCAGCCAAGAGCCGCGGACAGGTCGGGGCTCTGAAGCTTTCTTT. It is translated as CASSQEPRTGRGSEAFF.

The chain couples TRBV7-9 to TRBJ2-7, with D perhaps matching TRBD1 (5 bases). Germline V gene data show CDR1 as SEHNR and CDR2 as FQNEAQ (reference sequence). The V end was cut by 1 base, the J end by 4 bases, with 5 bases between. The CDR3 runs to 12 residues. In DNA form, the CDR3 reads TGTGCCAGCAGCTTAGGACAGTACGAGCAGTACTTC. Protein product: CASSLGQYEQYF.

The chain joins TRBV21-1 to TRBJ2-7; TRBD2 is taken as the D call from the table, unchecked against the DNA. TRBV21-1 is shown as a pseudogene. The CDR3 consists of 15 residues. The CDR3 DNA reads as TGTGCCAGCCCCCTTAGCGGGCCCGTGAACTACGAGCCGTACGTC. The encoded protein is CASPLSGPVNYEPYV.